This T cell receptor beta chain is drawn from a study of blood T cells in healthy people across ages. Broader study findings: Across samples, TCR beta diversity tracked strongly with naive T cell percentage.

In its sample, this clonotype was seen a few times. Its antigen remains unidentified. A J-beta primer mix and a sample-barcoded 5' primer were used in a second PCR of roughly 7 to 12 cycles. From the 5' RACE reads, TCRdb called clonotypes with MiXCR, one entry per CDR3 protein. The sample comprises around 1.1 million distinct CDR3 sequences, more than 30% of which are singletons, and roughly 14% rests with the top ten. In germline, CDR1 is PRHDT, CDR2 FYEKMQ (reference sequence). J gave up 1 base and V 5 bases, and 7 bases lay outside the gene matches. The CDR3 has 15 residues. This TCR derives from a man aged 18 to 35 in good health. The V and J genes are TRBV13 and TRBJ1-1, with 7 bases identical to TRBD1. The sequenced material came from blood. CDR3 sequence: CASSPLTGSNTEAFF. The CDR3 DNA reads as TGTGCCAGCAGCCCCTTGACAGGGTCGAACACTGAAGCTTTCTTT.